Presented here are 10 T cell receptor beta chains from one specimen sequenced in a study of cytomegalovirus exposure and HLA in healthy donors. PCR employed 60 Vbeta and 13 Jbeta primers. TCRdb's copy holds only in-frame clones and misses some; the assay was immunoSEQ multiplex PCR. The sample holds over 200,000 clones. Sequenced material: PBMCs. These receptors originate from a woman aged 25 to 39 in good health and CMV-seropositive.

J is TRBJ2-7 and V is TRBV28, with no clear D. The V gene lost 10 bases and the J gene lost 3 bases, with 10 bases spanning the gap. The CDR3 has 11 amino acids. Per germline, CDR1 MDHEN and CDR2 SYDVKM. CDR3 sequence: CATRVSYEQYF. The DNA for the CDR3 is TGTGCCACCCGCGTGAGCTACGAGCAGTACTTC.

The gene calls are TRBV4-2 and TRBJ1-3; D possibly corresponds to TRBD1 (6 bases). Germline V lookup: CDR1 LGHNA, CDR2 YNFKEQ. The length of the CDR3 is 16 residues. V was shortened by 0 bases and J by 3 bases, with 12 bases between the two germline ends. CDR3 residues: CASSQEYWGHGNTIYF. The CDR3 DNA reads TGTGCCAGCAGCCAAGAATACTGGGGGCATGGAAACACCATATATTTT.

The rearrangement uses TRBV2 and TRBJ2-5; 11 bases map to TRBD2. CDR1 and CDR2 (germline): SNHLY, FYNNEI. V was pared by 8 bases and J by 4 bases, with 9 bases of the junction left unmatched. The CDR3 is 15 amino acids. The CDR3 nucleotides are TGTGCCAGCGGGGGGACTAGCGGTTGGGGAGAGACCCAGTACTTC. It yields the protein CASGGTSGWGETQYF.

The V call is TRBV28, the J call TRBJ2-3, with 13 bases aligning to TRBD2. In germline, CDR1 is MDHEN, CDR2 SYDVKM. The CDR3 loop spans 17 amino acids. V was pared by 5 bases and J by 4 bases, with 9 bases of the junction left unmatched. CDR3 DNA sequence: TGTGCCAGCAGTCCCGGGACTAGCGGGACTCTTTCAGATACGCAGTATTTT. This sequence encodes CASSPGTSGTLSDTQYF.

The chain is built from TRBV7-9 and TRBJ1-4; D gene uncertain. In germline, CDR1 is SEHNR, CDR2 FQNEAQ (reference sequence). The CDR3 extends over 15 amino acids. Trimming left V 2 bases short and J 4 bases short, with 11 bases between. The CDR3 is CASSLSLSRNEKLFF. For the CDR3, the DNA is TGTGCCAGCAGCTTAAGCTTGAGCCGTAATGAAAAACTGTTTTTT.

The J gene is TRBJ2-3, the V gene TRBV11-2, with a tentative D call TRBD2 (5 bases). The germline V gene has CDR1 SGHAT and CDR2 FQNNGV. Trimming removed 1 base from V and 4 bases from J, with 15 bases in between. The length of the CDR3 is 16 residues. The CDR3 DNA reads as TGTGCCAGCAGCTTAGGGTGGGCTAGCAGTTCAGATACGCAGTATTTT. Protein: CASSLGWASSSDTQYF.

The J gene is TRBJ2-7, the V gene TRBV7-2, with D possibly being TRBD1 (5 bases). Between the trimmed V and J ends, which lost 5 bases and 6 bases, there was a span of 14 bases. Looked up from germline, CDR1 is SGHTA and CDR2 is FQGNSA. This CDR3 is 13 amino acids long. The CDR3 protein is CASSLIDSREQYF. Written as DNA, the CDR3 is TGTGCCAGCAGCCTAATTGACAGCCGCGAGCAGTACTTC.

The rearrangement links TRBV2 to TRBJ1-2, with D uncertain. Looked up from germline, CDR1 is SNHLY and CDR2 is FYNNEI. This CDR3 region has 15 residues. Trimming removed 5 bases from V and 3 bases from J, with 16 bases in between. CDR3 sequence: CASSNPLRSDYGYTF. The CDR3, as DNA: TGTGCCAGCAGTAACCCGCTACGAAGCGACTATGGCTACACCTTC.

The rearrangement uses TRBV7-7 and TRBJ2-2; perhaps TRBD2 as D (6 bases). V was clipped by 1 base and J by 4 bases, with 7 bases between them. Germline V lookup: CDR1 SSHAT, CDR2 FNYEAQ (reference sequence). CDR3 length: 14 amino acids. The CDR3 DNA sequence: TGTGCCAGCAGCTTAGGGAGGGGCACCGGGGAGCTGTTTTTT. Its translation: CASSLGRGTGELFF.

This rearrangement joins TRBV5-4 to TRBJ2-3; D is ambiguous. This CDR3 is 12 amino acids long. In germline, CDR1 is SGHNT, CDR2 YYREEE (reference sequence). Trimming took off 2 bases at V and 4 bases at J, with 5 bases between the two ends. The CDR3 nucleotides read TGTGCCAGCAGCTTTTCCGCAGATACGCAGTATTTT. Translating gives CASSFSADTQYF.